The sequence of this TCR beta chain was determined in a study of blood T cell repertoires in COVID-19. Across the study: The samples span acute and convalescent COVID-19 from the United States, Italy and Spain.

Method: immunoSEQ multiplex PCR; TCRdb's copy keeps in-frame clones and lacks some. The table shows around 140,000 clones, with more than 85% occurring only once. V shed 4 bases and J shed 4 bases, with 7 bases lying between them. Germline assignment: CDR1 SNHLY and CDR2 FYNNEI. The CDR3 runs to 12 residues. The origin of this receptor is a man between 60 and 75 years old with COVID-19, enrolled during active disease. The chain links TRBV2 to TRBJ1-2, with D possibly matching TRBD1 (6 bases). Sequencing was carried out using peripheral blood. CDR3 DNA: TGTGCCAGCAGTGGGACAGTCTATGGCTACACCTTC. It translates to CASSGTVYGYTF. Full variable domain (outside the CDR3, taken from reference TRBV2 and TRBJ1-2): EPEVTQTPSHQVTQMGQEVILRCVPISNHLYFYWYRQILGQKVEFLVSFYNNEISEKSEIFDDQFSVERPDGSNFTLKIRSTKLEDSAMYFCASSGTVYGYTFGSGTRLTVV.